These 20 T cell receptor beta chains were all obtained from the same sample, sequenced in a study of T-cell reconstitution after alpha-beta-depleted transplantation in children. A TCRbeta library incorporating unique molecular identifiers was prepared. One entry per CDR3 protein, called by TCRdb with MiXCR from the PCR reads. The sample consists of around 600,000 distinct CDR3 sequences, about 23% of them appearing once. The sample in question was PBMCs, mostly from graft donor cells, obtained 360 days after TCRalphabeta/CD19-depleted stem cell transplant. The source is a boy under two years old who had a stem cell transplant for acute myeloid leukemia, so the T cells may come from the graft donor.

This clonotype was seen a few times. CDR3 region: CSVTPGQRYNNEQFF. The CDR3 DNA is TGCAGCGTTACGCCGGGACAGCGGTATAACAATGAGCAGTTCTTC. J is TRBJ2-1 and V is TRBV29-1; 7 nucleotides line up with TRBD1. In germline, CDR1 is SQVTM, CDR2 ANQGSEA. This CDR3 region has 15 residues. V shed 5 bases and J 5 bases; nucleotides not matched to a gene: 12.

The V call is TRBV9, the J call TRBJ2-1; 8 nucleotides match TRBD2. The junction had 8 bases not matched to a gene; V was cut back by 3 bases and J by 0 bases. This CDR3 has 17 residues. Per germline, CDR1 SGDLS and CDR2 YYNGEE. This chain's CDR3 is CASSAAIAGTSYNEQFF. The CDR3 nucleotides read TGTGCCAGCAGCGCAGCAATAGCGGGGACCTCCTACAATGAGCAGTTCTTC.

This clonotype was seen more than once but under ten times. The chain recombines TRBV20-1 with TRBJ2-7; D gene ambiguous. V was shortened by 3 bases and J by 0 bases, with 12 bases between the two germline ends. The CDR3 is 14 amino acids. Per the germline V gene, CDR1 is DFQATT and CDR2 is SNEGSKA (reference sequence). The CDR3, as DNA: TGCAGTGCTAGTTTTTTGGTTAGCTCCTACGAGCAGTACTTC. Its translation: CSASFLVSSYEQYF.

This clonotype was seen repeatedly, ten times or more. This chain links TRBV10-3 with TRBJ2-3; 10 nucleotides align to TRBD1. CDR3 size: 14 residues. Losses at the gene ends were 9 bases for V and 3 bases for J; bases not matched to a gene: 6. Germline CDR1 and CDR2: ENHRY and SYGVKD. DNA of the CDR3: TGTGCCATAGGACAGGGGGAAAGGACAGATACGCAGTATTTT. Encoded protein: CAIGQGERTDTQYF.

The sample holds many counts of this clonotype. The CDR3 bases are TGTGCCAGCAGTGGGAGGGCCAAAAACATTCAGTACTTC. This encodes CASSGRAKNIQYF. This chain links TRBV7-3 with TRBJ2-4, with TRBD2 as a possible D gene (6 bases). The V gene lost 6 bases and the J gene lost 1 base, with 7 bases spanning the gap. The CDR3 has 13 residues. The germline V gene has CDR1 SGHTA and CDR2 FQGTGA.

CDR3 sequence (DNA): TGTGCCAGCAGCTTGGGCTCACGGAGCAATCAGCCCCAGCATTTT. Translated: CASSLGSRSNQPQHF. The rearrangement uses TRBV5-5 and TRBJ1-5, with D unresolved. V lost 0 bases, J lost 1 base, and 8 bases lay in between. Germline V lookup: CDR1 SGHKS, CDR2 YYEKEE (reference sequence). The CDR3 sequence is 15 residues long.

The V gene is TRBV11-2, the J gene TRBJ2-5; tentatively, D is TRBD1 or TRBD2 (5 bases each). Deletions cut 1 base from V and 4 bases from J, with 13 bases between. Germline-derived CDR1 and CDR2 are SGHAT and FQNNGV. This CDR3 contains 15 residues. CDR3 nucleotide sequence: TGTGCCAGCAGCTTAGGGAGGCAGGGAGTAGAGACCCAGTACTTC. Translated: CASSLGRQGVETQYF. Full variable domain (rest looked up from reference TRBV11-2 and TRBJ2-5): EAGVAQSPRYKIIEKRQSVAFWCNPISGHATLYWYQQILGQGPKLLIQFQNNGVVDDSQLPKDRFSAERLKGVDSTLKIQPAKLEDSAVYLCASSLGRQGVETQYFGPGTRLLVL.

At least ten counts were recorded for this clonotype. The gene calls are TRBV28 and TRBJ2-7; the D gene is possibly TRBD1 (5 bases). This CDR3 contains 13 residues. Germline CDR1 MDHEN, CDR2 SYDVKM. Trimming removed 5 bases at V and 7 bases at J, with 15 bases between. Written as DNA, the CDR3 is TGTGCCAGCAGTCCCAAACAGGTTTTGGAGCAGTACGTC. Encoded protein: CASSPKQVLEQYV.

V usage is TRBV11-2 and J usage is TRBJ2-3; 15 positions agree with TRBD2. Per germline, CDR1 SGHAT and CDR2 FQNNGV. This CDR3 is 18 amino acids long. J lost 6 bases, V lost 4 bases, and 11 bases had no gene match. The CDR3 sequence is CASSSGRTSGGALDTQYF. The CDR3 coding sequence is TGTGCCAGCAGCTCTGGCCGGACTAGCGGGGGGGCCTTGGATACGCAGTATTTT.

The sample holds a few counts of this clonotype. This chain links TRBV7-2 with TRBJ1-5, with D maybe TRBD1 (5 bases). Germline CDR1 and CDR2: SGHTA and FQGNSA. The CDR3 consists of 13 residues. Trimming shortened V by 5 bases and J by 7 bases, and 12 bases separated the two germline ends. The chain's CDR3 is CASSQGVYQPQHF. In nucleotides, the CDR3 is TGTGCCAGCAGCCAAGGGGTCTACCAGCCCCAGCATTTT. Looking up the rest from reference TRBV7-2 and TRBJ1-5 gives the full variable domain: GAGVSQSPSNKVTEKGKDVELRCDPISGHTALYWYRQSLGQGLEFLIYFQGNSAPDKSGLPSDRFSAERTGGSVSTLTIQRTQQEDSAVYLCASSQGVYQPQHFGDGTRLSIL.

The rearrangement joins TRBV20-1 to TRBJ1-1; 7 nucleotides line up with TRBD1. The CDR3 sequence is 13 residues long. The V gene end was trimmed by 6 bases and the J gene end by 0 bases; junction bases not matched to a gene: 4. Germline V gene sequence: CDR1 DFQATT, CDR2 SNEGSKA (reference sequence). This CDR3 is CSASGQLNTEAFF. CDR3 nucleotide sequence: TGCAGTGCCTCGGGACAGCTGAACACTGAAGCTTTCTTT.

This clonotype was counted a few times. The chain combines TRBV5-6 with TRBJ2-4, with D possibly called TRBD1 or TRBD2 (5 bases each). The CDR3 contains 15 residues. Germline V CDR1 and CDR2: SGHDT, YYEEEE. Deletions cut 1 base from V and 11 bases from J, with 19 bases between. In DNA form, the CDR3 reads TGTGCCAGCAGCTTGCGAGGGGCAGGAGGTTCGGTTCAGTACTTC. It specifies CASSLRGAGGSVQYF.

The chain joins TRBV11-2 to TRBJ1-3, with a tentative D call TRBD1 (6 bases). The length of the CDR3 is 15 residues. Germline assignment: CDR1 SGHAT and CDR2 FQNNGV. V was trimmed by 4 bases and J by 5 bases, leaving 15 bases between them. CDR3: CASSSTQGSRNTIYF. CDR3 nucleotides: TGTGCCAGCAGCTCTACCCAGGGGAGCAGAAACACCATATATTTT.

In its sample, this clonotype was seen a few times. This chain uses TRBV5-1 with TRBJ1-1; D is unresolved. The germline V and J ends were trimmed by 0 bases and 1 base, with 7 bases remaining between them. The V gene's germline CDR1 is SGHRS and CDR2 YFSETQ. The CDR3 runs 14 residues. The CDR3 here is CASSLAGRNTEAFF. CDR3 coding DNA: TGCGCCAGCAGCTTGGCCGGCCGGAACACTGAAGCTTTCTTT.

V and J are TRBV6-6 and TRBJ1-4, with no clear D. This CDR3 contains 12 residues. The germline CDR1 and CDR2 sequences are MNHNY and SVGAGI (reference sequence). Trimming cost V 5 bases and J 8 bases, with 9 bases left between them. CDR3 sequence: CASSTWAEKLFF. The DNA for the CDR3 is TGTGCCAGCAGTACCTGGGCCGAAAAACTGTTTTTT.

V usage is TRBV12-3 or TRBV12-4 and J usage is TRBJ2-4, with D possibly TRBD2 on 5 matching bases. V lost 9 bases, J lost 1 base, and 7 bases lay in between. The CDR3 is made up of 12 amino acids. The CDR3 reads CARGEAKNIQYF. Here the CDR3 DNA reads TGTGCCAGGGGAGAGGCCAAAAACATTCAGTACTTC.

CDR3 amino acids: CASSLPGTGPEKLFF. In DNA, the CDR3 is TGTGCCAGCAGTTTACCCGGGACAGGGCCTGAAAAACTGTTTTTT. This chain joins TRBV12-3 or TRBV12-4 and TRBJ1-4; 9 nucleotides match TRBD1. With V trimmed by 2 bases and J by 7 bases, 5 bases remained unmatched. The CDR3 runs to 15 residues.

This clonotype was seen ten or more times. The chain employs TRBV20-1 and TRBJ2-7; the D gene is possibly TRBD1 (5 bases). The CDR3 is 14 amino acids. Germline CDR1 DFQATT, CDR2 SNEGSKA (reference sequence). The V and J ends lost 3 bases and 4 bases respectively, with 16 bases between them. The CDR3 DNA follows: TGCAGTGCTAGCCGGGCAGGGAAGACGTACGAGCAGTACTTC. It translates to CSASRAGKTYEQYF.

This clonotype has at least ten counts. The chain combines TRBV6-2 or TRBV6-3 with TRBJ2-3, with a tentative D call TRBD1 (6 bases). V dropped 4 bases and J dropped 2 bases, with 10 bases sitting between them. The CDR3 sequence is 14 residues long. Germline CDR1 is MNHEY and CDR2 is SVGEGT. The CDR3: CASSFGQYTDTQYF. The CDR3 nucleotides read TGTGCCAGCAGTTTTGGACAGTACACAGATACGCAGTATTTT.

There are many counts of this clonotype. The chain is built from TRBV3-1 and TRBJ2-1; perhaps TRBD1 as D (6 bases). Germline CDR1 reads LGHDT; CDR2 reads YNNKEL (reference sequence). Trimming shortened V by 0 bases and J by 4 bases, and 16 bases separated the two germline ends. This CDR3 is 17 amino acids long. CDR3 sequence reads: CASSQDRTGRGYNEQFF. CDR3 nucleotide sequence: TGTGCCAGCAGCCAAGATAGAACAGGGCGAGGTTACAATGAGCAGTTCTTC.